Below, 2 T cell receptor beta chains from the same sample are listed, as sequenced in a study of T cell responses to AZD1222 COVID-19 vaccine. TCRdb's table, derived via immunoSEQ multiplex PCR, lists solely in-frame clones and lacks some. The data hold some 150,000 clones, with around 88% observed a single time. Sample: peripheral blood, taken on day 0 of AZD1222 vaccination. The receptors originated from an adult in good health.

The V call is TRBV9, the J call TRBJ2-7; weak D call: TRBD2 (7 bases). The ends were cut back, 4 bases at V and 2 bases at J, with 13 bases in the middle. There are 14 residues in the CDR3. Germline V gene data show CDR1 as SGDLS and CDR2 as YYNGEE. The CDR3 sequence: CASSWGGGPYEQYF. The CDR3 nucleotides are TGTGCCAGCAGCTGGGGCGGGGGCCCCTACGAGCAGTACTTC.

This chain uses TRBV7-9 with TRBJ2-1; 7 positions agree with TRBD2. Per germline, CDR1 SEHNR and CDR2 FQNEAQ (reference sequence). This CDR3 contains 13 residues. V was clipped by 5 bases and J by 10 bases; unmatched bases: 8. CDR3 nucleotides: TGTGCCAGCAGCACCCGACTAGCATCGGAGCAGTTCTTC. Translation: CASSTRLASEQFF.